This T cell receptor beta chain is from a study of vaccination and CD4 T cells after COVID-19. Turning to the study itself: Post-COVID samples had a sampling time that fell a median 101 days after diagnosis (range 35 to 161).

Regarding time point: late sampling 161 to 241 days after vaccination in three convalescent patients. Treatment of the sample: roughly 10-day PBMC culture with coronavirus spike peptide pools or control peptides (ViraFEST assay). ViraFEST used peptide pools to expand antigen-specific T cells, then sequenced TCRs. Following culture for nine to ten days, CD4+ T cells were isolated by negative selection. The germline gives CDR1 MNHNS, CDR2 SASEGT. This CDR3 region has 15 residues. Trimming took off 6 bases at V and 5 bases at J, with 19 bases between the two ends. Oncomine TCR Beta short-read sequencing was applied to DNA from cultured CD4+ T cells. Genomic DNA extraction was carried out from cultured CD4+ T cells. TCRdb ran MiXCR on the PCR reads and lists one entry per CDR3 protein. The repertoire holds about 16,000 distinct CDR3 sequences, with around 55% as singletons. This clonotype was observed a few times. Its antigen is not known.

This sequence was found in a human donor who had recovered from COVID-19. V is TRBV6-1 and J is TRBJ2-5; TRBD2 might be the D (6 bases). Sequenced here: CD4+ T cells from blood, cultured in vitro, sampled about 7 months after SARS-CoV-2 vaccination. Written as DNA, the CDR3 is TGTGCCAGCAGGCCGCGGGGACCCAGGGATGAGACCCAGTACTTC. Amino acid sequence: CASRPRGPRDETQYF.